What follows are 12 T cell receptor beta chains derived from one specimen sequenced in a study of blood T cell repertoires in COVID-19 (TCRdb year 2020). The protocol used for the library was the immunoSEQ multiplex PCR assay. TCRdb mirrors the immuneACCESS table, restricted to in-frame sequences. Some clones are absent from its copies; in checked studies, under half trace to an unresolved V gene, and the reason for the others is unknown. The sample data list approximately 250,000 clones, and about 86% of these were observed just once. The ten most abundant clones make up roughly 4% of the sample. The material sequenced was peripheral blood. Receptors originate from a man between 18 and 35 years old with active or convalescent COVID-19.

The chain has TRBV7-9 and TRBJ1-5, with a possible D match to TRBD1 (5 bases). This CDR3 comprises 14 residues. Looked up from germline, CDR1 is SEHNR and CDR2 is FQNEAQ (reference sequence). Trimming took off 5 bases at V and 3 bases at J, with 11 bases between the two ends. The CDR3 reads CASSRGGINQPQHF. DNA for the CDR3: TGTGCCAGCAGCCGGGGGGGAATCAATCAGCCCCAGCATTTT.

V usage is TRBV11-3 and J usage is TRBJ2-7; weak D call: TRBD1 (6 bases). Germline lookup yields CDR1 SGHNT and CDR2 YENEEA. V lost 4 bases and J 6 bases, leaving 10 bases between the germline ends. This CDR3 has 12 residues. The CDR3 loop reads CASSSSGAEQYF. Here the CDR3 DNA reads TGTGCCAGCAGCTCGTCAGGGGCCGAGCAGTACTTC.

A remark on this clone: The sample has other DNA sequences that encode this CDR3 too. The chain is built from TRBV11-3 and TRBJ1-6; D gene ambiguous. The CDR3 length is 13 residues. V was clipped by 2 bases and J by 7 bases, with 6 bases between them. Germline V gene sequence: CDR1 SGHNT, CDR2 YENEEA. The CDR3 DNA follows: TGTGCCAGCAGCTTATCGCAGAATTCACCCCTCCACTTT. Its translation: CASSLSQNSPLHF.

The CDR3 loop reads CASSWESAREIADTQYF. The DNA of the CDR3 is TGTGCCAGCAGTTGGGAGTCCGCGCGGGAGATTGCAGATACGCAGTATTTT. The V call is TRBV6-2 or TRBV6-3, the J call TRBJ2-3; 7 positions match TRBD2. J was trimmed by 4 bases and V by 4 bases; bases with no gene match: 14. This CDR3 is built from 17 residues. Germline V lookup: CDR1 MNHEY, CDR2 SVGEGT.

As DNA, the CDR3 is TGTGCCAGCAGTCGACAGCGTGATCAGCCCCAGCATTTT. It specifies CASSRQRDQPQHF. V is TRBV12-3 or TRBV12-4 and J is TRBJ1-5; D may be TRBD1 (5 bases). The germline V and J ends were trimmed by 5 bases and 5 bases, with 10 bases remaining between them. The CDR3 has 13 amino acids.

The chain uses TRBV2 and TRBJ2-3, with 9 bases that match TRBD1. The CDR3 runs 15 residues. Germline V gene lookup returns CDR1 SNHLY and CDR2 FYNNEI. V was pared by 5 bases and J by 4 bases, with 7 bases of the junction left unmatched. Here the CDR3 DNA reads TGTGCCAGCAGTCACCCGGGACAGGGTCCAGATACGCAGTATTTT. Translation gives CASSHPGQGPDTQYF.

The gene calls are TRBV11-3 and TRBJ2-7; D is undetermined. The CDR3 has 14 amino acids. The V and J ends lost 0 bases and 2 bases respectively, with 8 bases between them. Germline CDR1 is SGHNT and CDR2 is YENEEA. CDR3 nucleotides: TGTGCCAGCAGCTTAGATCACCGGGCCTACGAGCAGTACTTC. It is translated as CASSLDHRAYEQYF.

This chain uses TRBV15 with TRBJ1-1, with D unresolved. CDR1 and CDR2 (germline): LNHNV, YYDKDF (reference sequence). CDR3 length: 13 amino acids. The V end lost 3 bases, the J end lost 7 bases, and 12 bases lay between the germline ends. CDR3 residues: CATSRGRKDEAFF. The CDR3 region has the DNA TGTGCCACCAGCAGGGGCAGGAAGGATGAAGCTTTCTTT. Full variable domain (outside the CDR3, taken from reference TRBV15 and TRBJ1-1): DAMVIQNPRYQVTQFGKPVTLSCSQTLNHNVMYWYQQKSSQAPKLLFHYYDKDFNNEADTPDNFQSRRPNTSFCFLDIRSPGLGDTAMYLCATSRGRKDEAFFGQGTRLTVV.

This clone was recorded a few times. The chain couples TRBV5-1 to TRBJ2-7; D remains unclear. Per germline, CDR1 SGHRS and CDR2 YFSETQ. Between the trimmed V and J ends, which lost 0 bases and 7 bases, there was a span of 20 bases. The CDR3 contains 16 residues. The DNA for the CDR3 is TGCGCCAGCAGCTTGGCCTCGCAAGTCGGTCTACGAGAGCAGTACTTC. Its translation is CASSLASQVGLREQYF.

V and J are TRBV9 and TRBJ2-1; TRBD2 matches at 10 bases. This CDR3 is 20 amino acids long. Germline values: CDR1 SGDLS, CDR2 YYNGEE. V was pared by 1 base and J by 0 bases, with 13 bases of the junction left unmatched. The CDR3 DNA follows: TGTGCCAGCAGCGTATGGGCTAGCGGGGGACACGAGGGCTCCTACAATGAGCAGTTCTTC. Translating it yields CASSVWASGGHEGSYNEQFF.

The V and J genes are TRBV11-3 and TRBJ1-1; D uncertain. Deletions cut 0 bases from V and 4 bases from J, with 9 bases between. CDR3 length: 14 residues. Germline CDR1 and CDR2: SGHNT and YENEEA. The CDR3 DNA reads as TGTGCCAGCAGCTTAGATTCGGGGTCCACTGAAGCTTTCTTT. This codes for CASSLDSGSTEAFF.

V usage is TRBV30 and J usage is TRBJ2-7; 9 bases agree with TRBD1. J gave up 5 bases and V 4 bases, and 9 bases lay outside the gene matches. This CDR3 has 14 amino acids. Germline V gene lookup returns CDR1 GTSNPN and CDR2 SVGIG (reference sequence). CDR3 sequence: CAWTPGQGSHEQYF. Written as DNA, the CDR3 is TGTGCCTGGACCCCGGGACAGGGTTCCCACGAGCAGTACTTC.